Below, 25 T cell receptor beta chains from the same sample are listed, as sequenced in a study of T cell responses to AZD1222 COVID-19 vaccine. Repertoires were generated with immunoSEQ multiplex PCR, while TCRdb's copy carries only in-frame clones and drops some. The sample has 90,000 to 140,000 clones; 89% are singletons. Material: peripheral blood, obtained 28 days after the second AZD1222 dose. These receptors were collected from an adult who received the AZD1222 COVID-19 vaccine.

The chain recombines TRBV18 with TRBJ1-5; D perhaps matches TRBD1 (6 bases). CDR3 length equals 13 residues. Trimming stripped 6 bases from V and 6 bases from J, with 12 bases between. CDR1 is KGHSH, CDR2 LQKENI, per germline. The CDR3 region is CASSQGTGQPQHF. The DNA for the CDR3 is TGTGCCAGCTCCCAGGGGACGGGTCAGCCCCAGCATTTT. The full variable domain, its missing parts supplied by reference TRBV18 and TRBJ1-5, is NAGVMQNPRHLVRRRGQEARLRCSPMKGHSHVYWYRQLPEEGLKFMVYLQKENIIDESGMPKERFSAEFPKEGPSILRIQQVVRGDSAAYFCASSQGTGQPQHFGDGTRLSIL.

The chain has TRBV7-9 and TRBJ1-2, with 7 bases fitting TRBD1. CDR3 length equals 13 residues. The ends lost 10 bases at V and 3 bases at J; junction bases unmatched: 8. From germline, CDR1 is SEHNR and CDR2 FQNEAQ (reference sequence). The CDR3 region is CATTQGTDYGYTF. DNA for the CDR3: TGTGCCACTACACAGGGGACGGACTATGGCTACACCTTC.

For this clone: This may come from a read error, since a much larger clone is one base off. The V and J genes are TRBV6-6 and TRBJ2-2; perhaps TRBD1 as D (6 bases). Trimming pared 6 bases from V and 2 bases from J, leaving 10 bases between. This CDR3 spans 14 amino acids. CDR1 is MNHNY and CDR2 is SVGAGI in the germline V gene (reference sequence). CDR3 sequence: CASSSGTNTGELFF. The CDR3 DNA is TGTGCCAGCAGCTCCGGGACAAACACCGGGGAGCTGTTTTTT.

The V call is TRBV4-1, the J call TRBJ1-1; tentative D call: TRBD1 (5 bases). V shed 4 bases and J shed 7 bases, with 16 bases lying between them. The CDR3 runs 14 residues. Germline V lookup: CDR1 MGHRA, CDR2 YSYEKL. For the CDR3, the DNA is TGCGCCAGCAGCCTAAAGGGGTCCGGGGGTGAAGCTTTCTTT. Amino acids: CASSLKGSGGEAFF.

CDR3 nucleotide sequence: TGTGCCAGCAGCAAATTTCGGGGACAGGGGCAGATAAACATTCAGTACTTC. It specifies CASSKFRGQGQINIQYF. The V gene is TRBV21-1, the J gene TRBJ2-4; the table's TRBD1 call for D was not verified on the DNA. TRBV21-1 is a documented pseudogene. The length of the CDR3 is 17 residues.

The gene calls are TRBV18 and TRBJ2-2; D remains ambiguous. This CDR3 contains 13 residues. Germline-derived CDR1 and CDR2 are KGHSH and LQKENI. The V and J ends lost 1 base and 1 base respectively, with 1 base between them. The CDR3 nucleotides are TGTGCCAGCTCACCACTGAACACCGGGGAGCTGTTTTTT. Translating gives CASSPLNTGELFF.

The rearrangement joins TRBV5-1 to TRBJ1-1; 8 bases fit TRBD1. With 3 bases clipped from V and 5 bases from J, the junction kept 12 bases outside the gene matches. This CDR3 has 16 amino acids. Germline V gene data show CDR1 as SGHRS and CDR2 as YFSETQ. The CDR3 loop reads CASSWTSGGRGTEAFF. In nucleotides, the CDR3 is TGCGCCAGCAGCTGGACCTCAGGGGGCCGGGGGACTGAAGCTTTCTTT.

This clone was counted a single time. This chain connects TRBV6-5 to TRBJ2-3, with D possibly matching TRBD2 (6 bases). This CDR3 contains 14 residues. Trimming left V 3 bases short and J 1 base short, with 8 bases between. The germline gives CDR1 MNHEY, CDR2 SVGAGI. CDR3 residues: CASSYRRGTDTQYF. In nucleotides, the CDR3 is TGTGCCAGCAGTTATCGGAGGGGCACAGATACGCAGTATTTT.

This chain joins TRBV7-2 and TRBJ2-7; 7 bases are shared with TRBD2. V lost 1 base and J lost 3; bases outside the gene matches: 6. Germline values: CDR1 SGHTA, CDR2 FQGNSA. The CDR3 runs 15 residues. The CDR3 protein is CASSLGTSWRYEQYF. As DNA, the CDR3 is TGTGCCAGCAGCTTAGGGACTAGTTGGCGCTACGAGCAGTACTTC.

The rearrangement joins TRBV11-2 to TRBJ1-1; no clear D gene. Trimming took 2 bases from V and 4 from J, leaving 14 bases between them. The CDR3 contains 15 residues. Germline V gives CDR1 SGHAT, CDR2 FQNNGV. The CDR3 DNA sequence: TGTGCCAGCAGCTTATCGTGGGAGCGGAGCACTGAAGCTTTCTTT. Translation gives CASSLSWERSTEAFF.

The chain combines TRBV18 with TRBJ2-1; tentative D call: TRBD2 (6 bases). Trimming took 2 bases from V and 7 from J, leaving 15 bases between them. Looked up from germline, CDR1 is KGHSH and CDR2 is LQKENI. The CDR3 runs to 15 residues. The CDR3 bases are TGTGCCAGCTCACCAGGCCTAACGGAGGGGAATGAGCAGTTCTTC. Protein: CASSPGLTEGNEQFF.

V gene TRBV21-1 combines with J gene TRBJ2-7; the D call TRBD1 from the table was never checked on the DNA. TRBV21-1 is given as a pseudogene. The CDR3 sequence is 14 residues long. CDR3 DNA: TGTGCCAGCAGCATCGACAGGACTCGCTACGAGCAGTACTTC. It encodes CASSIDRTRYEQYF.

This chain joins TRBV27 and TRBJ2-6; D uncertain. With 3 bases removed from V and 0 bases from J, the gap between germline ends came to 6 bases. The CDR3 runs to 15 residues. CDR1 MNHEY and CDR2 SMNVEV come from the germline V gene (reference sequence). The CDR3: CASSLRFSGANVLTF. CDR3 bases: TGTGCCAGCAGTTTGAGGTTCTCTGGGGCCAACGTCCTGACTTTC. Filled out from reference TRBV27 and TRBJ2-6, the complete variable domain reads EAQVTQNPRYLITVTGKKLTVTCSQNMNHEYMSWYRQDPGLGLRQIYYSMNVEVTDKGDVPEGYKVSRKEKRNFPLILESPSPNQTSLYFCASSLRFSGANVLTFGAGSRLTVL.

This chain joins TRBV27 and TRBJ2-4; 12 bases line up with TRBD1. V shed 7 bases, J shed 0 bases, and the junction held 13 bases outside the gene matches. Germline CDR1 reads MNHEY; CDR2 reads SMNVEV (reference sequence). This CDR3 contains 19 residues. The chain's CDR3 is CASTPGGDRGPIAKNIQYF. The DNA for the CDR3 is TGTGCCAGCACCCCGGGAGGGGACAGGGGGCCTATAGCCAAAAACATTCAGTACTTC.

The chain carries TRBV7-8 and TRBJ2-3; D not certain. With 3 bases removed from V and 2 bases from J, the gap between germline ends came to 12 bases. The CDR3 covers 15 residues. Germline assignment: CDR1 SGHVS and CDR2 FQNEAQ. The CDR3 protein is CASSFTRGLTDTQYF. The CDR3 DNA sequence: TGTGCCAGCAGCTTCACTCGTGGCCTCACAGATACGCAGTATTTT.

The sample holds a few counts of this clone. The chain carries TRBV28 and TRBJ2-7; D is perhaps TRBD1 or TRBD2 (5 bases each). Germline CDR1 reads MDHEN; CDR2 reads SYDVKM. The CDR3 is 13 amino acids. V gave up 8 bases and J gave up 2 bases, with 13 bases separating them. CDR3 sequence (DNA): TGTGCCAGCTGGCTCCGGGGCGCCTACGAGCAGTACTTC. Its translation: CASWLRGAYEQYF.

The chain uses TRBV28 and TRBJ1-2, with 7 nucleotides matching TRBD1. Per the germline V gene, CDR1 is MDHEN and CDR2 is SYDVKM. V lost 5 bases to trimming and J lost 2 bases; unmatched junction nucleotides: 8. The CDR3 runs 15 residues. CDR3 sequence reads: CASSATGTANYGYTF. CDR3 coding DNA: TGTGCCAGCAGTGCCACTGGGACAGCAAACTATGGCTACACCTTC.

The CDR3 is CASSLVAGSYNSPLHF. CDR3 DNA sequence: TGCGCCAGCAGCTTGGTTGCCGGTTCCTATAATTCACCCCTCCACTTT. V usage is TRBV5-1 and J usage is TRBJ1-6, with no clear D. Trimming pared 0 bases from V and 1 base from J, leaving 8 bases between. From germline, CDR1 is SGHRS and CDR2 YFSETQ. The CDR3 length is 16 residues.

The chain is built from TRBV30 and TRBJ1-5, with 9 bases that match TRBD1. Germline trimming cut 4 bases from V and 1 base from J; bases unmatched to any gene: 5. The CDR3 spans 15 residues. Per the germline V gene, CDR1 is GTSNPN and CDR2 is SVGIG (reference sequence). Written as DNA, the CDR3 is TGTGCCTGGACCGGACAGGGGCACAGCAATCAGCCCCAGCATTTT. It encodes CAWTGQGHSNQPQHF.

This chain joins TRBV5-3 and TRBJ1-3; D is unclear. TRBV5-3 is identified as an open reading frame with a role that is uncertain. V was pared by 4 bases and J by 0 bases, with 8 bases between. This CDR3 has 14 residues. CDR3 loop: CARSHGDSGNTIYF. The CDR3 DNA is TGTGCCAGAAGCCATGGGGACTCTGGAAACACCATATATTTT.

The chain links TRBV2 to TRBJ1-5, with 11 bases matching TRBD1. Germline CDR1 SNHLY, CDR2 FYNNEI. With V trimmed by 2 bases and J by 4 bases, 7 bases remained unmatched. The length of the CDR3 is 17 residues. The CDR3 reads CASSESRTGGFNQPQHF. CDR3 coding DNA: TGTGCCAGCAGTGAATCTAGGACAGGGGGCTTTAATCAGCCCCAGCATTTT.

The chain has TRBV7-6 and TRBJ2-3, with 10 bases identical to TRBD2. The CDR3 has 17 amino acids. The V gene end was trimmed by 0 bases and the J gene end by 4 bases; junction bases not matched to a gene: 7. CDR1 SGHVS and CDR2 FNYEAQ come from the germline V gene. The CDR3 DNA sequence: TGTGCCAGCAGCTTAGCCCCCGCTAGCGGGAGCGCAGATACGCAGTATTTT. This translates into CASSLAPASGSADTQYF.

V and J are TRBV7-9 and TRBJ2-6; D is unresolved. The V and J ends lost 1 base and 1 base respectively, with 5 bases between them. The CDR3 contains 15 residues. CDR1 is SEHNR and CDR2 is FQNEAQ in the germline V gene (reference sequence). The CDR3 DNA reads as TGTGCCAGCAGCTTAGGAGGTTCTGGGGCCAACGTCCTGACTTTC. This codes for CASSLGGSGANVLTF.

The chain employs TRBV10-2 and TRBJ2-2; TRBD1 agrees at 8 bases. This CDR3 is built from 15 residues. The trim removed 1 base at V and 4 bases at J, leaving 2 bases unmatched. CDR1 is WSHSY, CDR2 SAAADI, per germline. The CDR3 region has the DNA TGCGCCAGCAGTGAGTTGACAGGGGTCACCGGGGAGCTGTTTTTT. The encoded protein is CASSELTGVTGELFF.

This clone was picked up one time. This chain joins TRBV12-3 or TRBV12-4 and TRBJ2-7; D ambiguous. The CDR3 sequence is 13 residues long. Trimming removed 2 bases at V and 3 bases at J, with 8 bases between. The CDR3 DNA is TGTGCCAGCAGTTTACAACAGAACTACGAGCAGTACTTC. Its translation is CASSLQQNYEQYF.